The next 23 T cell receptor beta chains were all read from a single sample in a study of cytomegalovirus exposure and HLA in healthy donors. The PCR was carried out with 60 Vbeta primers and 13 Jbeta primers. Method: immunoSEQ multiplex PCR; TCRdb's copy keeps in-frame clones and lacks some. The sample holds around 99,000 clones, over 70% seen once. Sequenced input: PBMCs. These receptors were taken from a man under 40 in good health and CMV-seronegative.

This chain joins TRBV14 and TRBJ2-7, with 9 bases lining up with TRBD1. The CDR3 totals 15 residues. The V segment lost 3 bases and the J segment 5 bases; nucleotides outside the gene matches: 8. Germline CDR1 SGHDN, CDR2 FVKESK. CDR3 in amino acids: CASSHGGTGIHEQYF. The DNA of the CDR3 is TGTGCCAGCAGCCACGGCGGGACAGGGATCCACGAGCAGTACTTC.

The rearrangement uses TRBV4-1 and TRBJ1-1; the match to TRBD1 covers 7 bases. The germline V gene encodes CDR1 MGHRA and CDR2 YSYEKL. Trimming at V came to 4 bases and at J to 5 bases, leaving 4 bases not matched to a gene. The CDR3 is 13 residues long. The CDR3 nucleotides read TGCGCCAGCAGCCTCCTACAGGGGACTGAAGCTTTCTTT. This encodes CASSLLQGTEAFF.

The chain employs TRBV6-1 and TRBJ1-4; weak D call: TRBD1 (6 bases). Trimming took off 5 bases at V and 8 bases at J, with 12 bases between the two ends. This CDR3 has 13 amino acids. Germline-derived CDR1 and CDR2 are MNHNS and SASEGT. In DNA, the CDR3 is TGTGCCAGCAGTCCAGGACAGATGGAAAAACTGTTTTTT. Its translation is CASSPGQMEKLFF.

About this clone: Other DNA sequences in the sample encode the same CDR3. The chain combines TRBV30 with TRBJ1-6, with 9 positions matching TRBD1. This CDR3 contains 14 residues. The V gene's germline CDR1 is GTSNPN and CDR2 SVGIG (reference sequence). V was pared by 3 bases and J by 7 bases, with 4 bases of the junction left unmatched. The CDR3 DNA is TGTGCCTGGAGCCCCGGGACAGGGAATTCACCCCTCCACTTT. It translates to CAWSPGTGNSPLHF.

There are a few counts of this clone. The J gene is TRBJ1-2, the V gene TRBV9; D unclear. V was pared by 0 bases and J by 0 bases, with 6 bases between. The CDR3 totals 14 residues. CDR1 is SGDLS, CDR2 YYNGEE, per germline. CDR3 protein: CASSVGGSNYGYTF. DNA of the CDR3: TGTGCCAGCAGCGTAGGAGGTTCTAACTATGGCTACACCTTC.

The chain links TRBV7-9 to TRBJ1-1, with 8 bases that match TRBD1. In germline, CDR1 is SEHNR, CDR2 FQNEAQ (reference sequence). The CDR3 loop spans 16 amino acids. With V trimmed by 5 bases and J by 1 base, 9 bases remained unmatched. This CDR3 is CASSPQGASRNTEAFF. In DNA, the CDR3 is TGTGCCAGCAGCCCCCAGGGGGCTTCCAGGAACACTGAAGCTTTCTTT.

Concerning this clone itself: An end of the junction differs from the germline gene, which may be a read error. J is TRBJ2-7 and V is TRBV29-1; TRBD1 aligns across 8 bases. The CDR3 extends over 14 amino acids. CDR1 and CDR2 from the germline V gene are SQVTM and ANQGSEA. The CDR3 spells CSVEDGRQGYAQYF. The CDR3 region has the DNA TGCAGCGTTGAAGATGGGCGACAGGGGTACGCGCAGTACTTC.

This CDR3 reads CASSPNQYSPGGYTF. CDR3 sequence (DNA): TGTGCCAGCAGCCCCAATCAGTACAGCCCTGGCGGCTACACCTTC. The V gene is TRBV7-9, the J gene TRBJ1-2; no firm D call. V shed 5 bases and J shed 8 bases, with 21 bases lying between them. The V gene's germline CDR1 is SEHNR and CDR2 FQNEAQ (reference sequence). CDR3 length: 15 residues.

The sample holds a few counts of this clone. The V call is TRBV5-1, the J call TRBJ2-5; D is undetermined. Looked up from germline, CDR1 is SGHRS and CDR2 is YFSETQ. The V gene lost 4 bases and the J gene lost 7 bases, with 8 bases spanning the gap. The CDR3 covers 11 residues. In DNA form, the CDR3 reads TGCGCCAGCAGCCATTCCGGGACCCAGTACTTC. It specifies CASSHSGTQYF.

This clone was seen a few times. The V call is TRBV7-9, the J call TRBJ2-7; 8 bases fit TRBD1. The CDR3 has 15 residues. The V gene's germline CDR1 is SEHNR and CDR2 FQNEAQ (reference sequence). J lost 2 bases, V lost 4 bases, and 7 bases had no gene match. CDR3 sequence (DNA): TGTGCCAGCAGCTCGCCGACAGGGGACGCCTACGAGCAGTACTTC. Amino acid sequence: CASSSPTGDAYEQYF.

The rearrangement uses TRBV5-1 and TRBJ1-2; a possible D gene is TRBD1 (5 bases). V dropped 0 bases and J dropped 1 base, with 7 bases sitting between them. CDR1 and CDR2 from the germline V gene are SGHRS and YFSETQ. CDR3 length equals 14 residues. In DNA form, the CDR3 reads TGCGCCAGCAGCTTGGGCAGGGTTAACTATGGCTACACCTTC. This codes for CASSLGRVNYGYTF.

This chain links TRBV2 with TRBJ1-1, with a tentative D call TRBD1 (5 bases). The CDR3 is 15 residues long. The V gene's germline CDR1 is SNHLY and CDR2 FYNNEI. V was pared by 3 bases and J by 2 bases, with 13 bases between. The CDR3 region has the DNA TGTGCCAGCAGTGACGGGGGGAAGCGAAACACTGAAGCTTTCTTT. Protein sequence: CASSDGGKRNTEAFF.

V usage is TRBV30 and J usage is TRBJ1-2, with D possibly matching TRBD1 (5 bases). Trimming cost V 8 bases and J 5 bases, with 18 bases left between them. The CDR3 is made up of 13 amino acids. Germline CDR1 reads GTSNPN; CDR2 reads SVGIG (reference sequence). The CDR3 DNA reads TGTGCCGCCATTCAGGACATAAAGTATGGCTACACCTTC. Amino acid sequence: CAAIQDIKYGYTF.

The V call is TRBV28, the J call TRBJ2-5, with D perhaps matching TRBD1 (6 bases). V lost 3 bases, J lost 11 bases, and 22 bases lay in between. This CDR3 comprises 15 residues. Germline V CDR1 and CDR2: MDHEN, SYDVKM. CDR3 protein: CASSFPTGLMWEQYF. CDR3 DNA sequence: TGTGCCAGCAGTTTCCCCACAGGGTTGATGTGGGAGCAGTACTTC.

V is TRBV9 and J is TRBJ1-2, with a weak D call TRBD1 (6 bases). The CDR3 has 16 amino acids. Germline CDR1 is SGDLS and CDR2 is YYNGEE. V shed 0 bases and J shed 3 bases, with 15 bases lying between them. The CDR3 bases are TGTGCCAGCAGCGTAGCTTGGGGCAGGGGCGACTATGGCTACACCTTC. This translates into CASSVAWGRGDYGYTF. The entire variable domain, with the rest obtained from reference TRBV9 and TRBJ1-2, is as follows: DSGVTQTPKHLITATGQRVTLRCSPRSGDLSVYWYQQSLDQGLQFLIQYYNGEERAKGNILERFSAQQFPDLHSELNLSSLELGDSALYFCASSVAWGRGDYGYTFGSGTRLTVV.

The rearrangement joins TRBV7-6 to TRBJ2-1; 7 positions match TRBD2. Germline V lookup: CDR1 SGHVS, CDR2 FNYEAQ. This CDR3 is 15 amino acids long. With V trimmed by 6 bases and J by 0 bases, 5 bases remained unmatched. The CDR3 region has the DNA TGTGCCAGCAGTTTCGGGGGGAGCTCCTACAATGAGCAGTTCTTC. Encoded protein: CASSFGGSSYNEQFF.

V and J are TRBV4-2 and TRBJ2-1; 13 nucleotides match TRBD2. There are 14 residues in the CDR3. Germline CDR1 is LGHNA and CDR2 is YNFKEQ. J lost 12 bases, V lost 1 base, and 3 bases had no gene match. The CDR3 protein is CASSQVRLAGGQFF. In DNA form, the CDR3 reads TGTGCCAGCAGCCAAGTAAGACTAGCGGGAGGGCAGTTCTTC.

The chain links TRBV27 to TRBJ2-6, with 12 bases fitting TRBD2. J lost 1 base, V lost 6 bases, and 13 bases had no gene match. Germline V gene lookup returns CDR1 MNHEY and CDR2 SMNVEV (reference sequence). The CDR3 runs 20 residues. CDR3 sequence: CASSHLGLAGGHSGANVLTF. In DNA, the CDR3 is TGTGCCAGCAGCCACCTGGGGCTAGCGGGGGGGCATTCTGGGGCCAACGTCCTGACTTTC.

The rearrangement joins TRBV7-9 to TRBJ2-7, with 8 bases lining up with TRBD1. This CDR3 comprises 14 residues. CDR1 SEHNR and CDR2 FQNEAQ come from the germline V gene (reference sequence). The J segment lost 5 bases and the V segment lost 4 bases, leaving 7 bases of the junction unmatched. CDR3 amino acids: CASSYQGAFDEQYF. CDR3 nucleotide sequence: TGTGCCAGCAGCTATCAGGGGGCTTTCGACGAGCAGTACTTC.

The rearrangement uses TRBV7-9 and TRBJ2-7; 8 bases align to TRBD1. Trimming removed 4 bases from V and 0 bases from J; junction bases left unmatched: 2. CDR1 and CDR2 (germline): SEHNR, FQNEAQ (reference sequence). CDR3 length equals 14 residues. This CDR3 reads CASSYGQGSYEQYF. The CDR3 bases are TGTGCCAGCAGCTACGGACAGGGCTCCTACGAGCAGTACTTC.

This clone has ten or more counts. The CDR3 here is CASNPSGTGAADTQYF. In nucleotides, the CDR3 is TGTGCCAGCAATCCGTCCGGGACGGGAGCTGCAGATACGCAGTATTTT. The chain recombines TRBV4-2 with TRBJ2-3; TRBD2 is a possible D gene (6 bases). V dropped 7 bases and J dropped 4 bases, with 21 bases sitting between them. The CDR3 sequence is 16 residues long. CDR1 LGHNA and CDR2 YNFKEQ come from the germline V gene.

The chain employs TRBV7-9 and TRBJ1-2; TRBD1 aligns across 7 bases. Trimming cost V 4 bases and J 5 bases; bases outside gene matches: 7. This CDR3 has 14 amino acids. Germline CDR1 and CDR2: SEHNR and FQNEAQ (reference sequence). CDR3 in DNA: TGTGCCAGCAGCTCCGCCGACAGGGTTTATGGCTACACCTTC. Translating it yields CASSSADRVYGYTF.

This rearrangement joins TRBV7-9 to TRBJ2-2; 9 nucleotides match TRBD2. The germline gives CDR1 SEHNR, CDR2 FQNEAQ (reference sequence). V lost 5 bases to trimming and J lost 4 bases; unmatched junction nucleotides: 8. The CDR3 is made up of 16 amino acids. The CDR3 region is CASSPTAGGSTGELFF. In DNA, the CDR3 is TGTGCCAGCAGCCCCACAGCGGGGGGCAGCACCGGGGAGCTGTTTTTT.